The present T cell receptor beta chain was sequenced within a study of cytomegalovirus exposure and HLA in healthy donors. Study findings and constraints: TCR clusters originating in the first cohort tended to co-occur in the 120 validation repertoires, according to a later analysis.

For this clone: Antigen specificity is unknown.

Produced via immunoSEQ multiplex PCR; TCRdb's table is partial and in-frame only. Here the sample spans 35,000 to 55,000 clones, approximately 94% being singletons. Germline CDR1 and CDR2: SGHDT and YYEEEE. CDR3 length: 12 amino acids. The germline V and J ends were trimmed by 0 bases and 6 bases, with 7 bases remaining between them. This clonotype was sampled from a woman aged 18-29 years in good health and CMV-seronegative. The sample comprised PBMCs. This sequence joins TRBV5-6 and TRBJ2-7; possibly TRBD1 for D (5 bases). The CDR3 nucleotides read TGTGCCAGCAGCTTGGCAGGGTTCGAGCAGTACTTC. This encodes CASSLAGFEQYF.